This TCR beta chain came from a study of cytomegalovirus exposure and HLA in healthy donors. As for the study in general: When fewer than 400 donors were genotyped, 80% to 90% of them were found to fall in the Caucasian-associated ancestry cluster. Study-wide results and caveats: Previous analysis showed most TCR beta V segments were productive about 87% or about 30% of the time. Another analysis was done later, and it associated 17,000 or so TCR beta sequences with HLA alleles at 0.05 false discovery rate.

In the case of this clone: The target antigen is unknown.

Though nominally healthy at sampling, donors likely had unrecorded immune exposures. PCR primers comprised 60 Vbeta and 13 Jbeta primers. Sequenced by immunoSEQ multiplex PCR; TCRdb stores in-frame clones only, minus some. The top ten clones hold roughly 4% of a sample with 100,000 to 150,000 clones, roughly 85% of them seen once. The sequence came from a woman in her thirties or forties in good health and CMV-seropositive. The sequencing sample was made of PBMCs.

CDR3 coding DNA: TGTGCCAGCAGCTTAGAGTCCGAACAGGGGGCAGAGACCCAGTACTTC. This codes for CASSLESEQGAETQYF. This chain links TRBV13 with TRBJ2-5; 9 bases fit TRBD1. V shed 1 base and J 4 bases; nucleotides not matched to a gene: 7. CDR3 length equals 16 residues. Germline-derived CDR1 and CDR2 are PRHDT and FYEKMQ (reference sequence).